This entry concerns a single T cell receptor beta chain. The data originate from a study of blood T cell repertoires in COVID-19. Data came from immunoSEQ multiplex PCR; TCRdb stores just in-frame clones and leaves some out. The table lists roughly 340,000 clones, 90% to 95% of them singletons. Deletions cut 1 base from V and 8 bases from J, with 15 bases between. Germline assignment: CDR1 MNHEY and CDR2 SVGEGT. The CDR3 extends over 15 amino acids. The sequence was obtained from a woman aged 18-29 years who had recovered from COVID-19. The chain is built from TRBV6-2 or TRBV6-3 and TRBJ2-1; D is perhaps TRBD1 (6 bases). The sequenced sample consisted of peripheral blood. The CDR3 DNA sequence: TGTGCCAGCAGTTACTTGGGGGCTACTGGGGATGAGCAGTTCTTC. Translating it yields CASSYLGATGDEQFF.